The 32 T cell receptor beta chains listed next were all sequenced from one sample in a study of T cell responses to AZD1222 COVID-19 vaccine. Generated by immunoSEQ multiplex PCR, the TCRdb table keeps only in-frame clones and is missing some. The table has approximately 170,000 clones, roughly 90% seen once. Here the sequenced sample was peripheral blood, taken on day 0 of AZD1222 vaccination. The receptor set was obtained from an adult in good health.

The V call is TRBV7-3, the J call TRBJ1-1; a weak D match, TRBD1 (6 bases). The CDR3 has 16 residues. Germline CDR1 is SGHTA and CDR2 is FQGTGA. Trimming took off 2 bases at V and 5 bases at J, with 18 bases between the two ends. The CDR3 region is CASSLGTGAGWTEAFF. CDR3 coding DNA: TGTGCCAGCAGCTTAGGGACGGGGGCAGGTTGGACTGAAGCTTTCTTT.

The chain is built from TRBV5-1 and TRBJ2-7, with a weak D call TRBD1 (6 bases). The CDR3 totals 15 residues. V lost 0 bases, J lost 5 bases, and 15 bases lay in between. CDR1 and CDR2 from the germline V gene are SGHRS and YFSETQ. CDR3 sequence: CASSLGTVGADEQYF. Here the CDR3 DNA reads TGCGCCAGCAGCTTGGGGACGGTGGGGGCCGACGAGCAGTACTTC.

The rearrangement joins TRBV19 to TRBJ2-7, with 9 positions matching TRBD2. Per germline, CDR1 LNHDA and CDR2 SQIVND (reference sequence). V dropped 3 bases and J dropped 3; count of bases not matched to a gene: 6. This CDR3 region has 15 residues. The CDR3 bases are TGTGCCAGTAGTATTGCGCCTAGCGGGATCTACGAGCAGTACTTC. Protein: CASSIAPSGIYEQYF.

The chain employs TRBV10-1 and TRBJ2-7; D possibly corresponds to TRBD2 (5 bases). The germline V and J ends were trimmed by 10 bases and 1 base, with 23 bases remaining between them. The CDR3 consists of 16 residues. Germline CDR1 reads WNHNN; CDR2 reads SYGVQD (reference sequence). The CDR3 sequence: CATPPEGIPGSYEQYF. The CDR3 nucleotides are TGCGCCACCCCACCTGAGGGCATTCCCGGGTCCTACGAGCAGTACTTC.

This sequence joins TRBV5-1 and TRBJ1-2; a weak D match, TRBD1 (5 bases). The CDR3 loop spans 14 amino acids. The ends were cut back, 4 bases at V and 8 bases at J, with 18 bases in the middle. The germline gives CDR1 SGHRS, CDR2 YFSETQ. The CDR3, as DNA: TGCGCCAGCAGCCTCTACGGGGGAGGAGAGGGCTACACCTTC. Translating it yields CASSLYGGGEGYTF.

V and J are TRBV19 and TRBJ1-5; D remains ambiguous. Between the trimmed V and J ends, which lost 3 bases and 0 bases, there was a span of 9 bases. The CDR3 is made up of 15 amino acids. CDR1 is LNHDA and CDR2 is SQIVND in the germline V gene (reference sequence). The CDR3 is CASSMSQNSNQPQHF. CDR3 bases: TGTGCCAGTAGTATGTCCCAGAATAGCAATCAGCCCCAGCATTTT.

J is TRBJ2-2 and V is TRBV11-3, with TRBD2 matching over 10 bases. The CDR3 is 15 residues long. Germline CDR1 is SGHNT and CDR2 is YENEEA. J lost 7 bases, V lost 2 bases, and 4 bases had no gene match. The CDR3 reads CASSLRLAGGGELFF. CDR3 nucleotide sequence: TGTGCCAGCAGCTTACGACTAGCGGGTGGCGGGGAGCTGTTTTTT.

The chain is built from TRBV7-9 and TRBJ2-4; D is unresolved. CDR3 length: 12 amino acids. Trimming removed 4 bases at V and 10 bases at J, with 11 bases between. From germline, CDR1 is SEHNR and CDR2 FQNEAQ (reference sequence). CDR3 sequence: CASSSSLIIQYF. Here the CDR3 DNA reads TGTGCCAGCAGCTCATCTCTTATAATTCAGTACTTC.

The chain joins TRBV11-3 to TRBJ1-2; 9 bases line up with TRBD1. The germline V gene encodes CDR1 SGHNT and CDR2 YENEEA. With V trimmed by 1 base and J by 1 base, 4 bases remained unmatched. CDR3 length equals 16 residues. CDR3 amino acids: CASSLARDRDNYGYTF. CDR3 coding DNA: TGTGCCAGCAGCTTAGCTAGGGACAGGGATAACTATGGCTACACCTTC.

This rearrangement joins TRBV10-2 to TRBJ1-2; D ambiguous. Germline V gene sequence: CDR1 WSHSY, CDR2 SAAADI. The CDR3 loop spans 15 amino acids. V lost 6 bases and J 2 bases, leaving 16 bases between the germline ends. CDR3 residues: CASSADLGDNYGYTF. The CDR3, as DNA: TGCGCCAGCAGCGCCGACCTGGGCGACAACTATGGCTACACCTTC.

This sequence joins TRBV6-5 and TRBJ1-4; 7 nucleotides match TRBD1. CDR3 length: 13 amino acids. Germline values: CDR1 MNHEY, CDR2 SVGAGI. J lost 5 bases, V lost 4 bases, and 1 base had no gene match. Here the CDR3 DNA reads TGTGCCAGCAGTTTACAGGGGAATGAAAAACTGTTTTTT. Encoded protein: CASSLQGNEKLFF.

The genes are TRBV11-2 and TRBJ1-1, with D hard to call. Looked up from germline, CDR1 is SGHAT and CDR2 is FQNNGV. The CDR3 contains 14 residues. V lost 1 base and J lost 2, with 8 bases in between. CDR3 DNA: TGTGCCAGCAGCTTAGTTTCCATTAACACTGAAGCTTTCTTT. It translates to CASSLVSINTEAFF. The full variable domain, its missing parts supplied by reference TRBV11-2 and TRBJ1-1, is EAGVAQSPRYKIIEKRQSVAFWCNPISGHATLYWYQQILGQGPKLLIQFQNNGVVDDSQLPKDRFSAERLKGVDSTLKIQPAKLEDSAVYLCASSLVSINTEAFFGQGTRLTVV.

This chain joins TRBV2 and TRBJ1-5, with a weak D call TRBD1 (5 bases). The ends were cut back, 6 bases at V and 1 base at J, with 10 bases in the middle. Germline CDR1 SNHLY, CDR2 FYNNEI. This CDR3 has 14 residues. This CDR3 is CASREGLSNQPQHF. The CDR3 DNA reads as TGTGCCAGCAGGGAGGGGTTGAGCAATCAGCCCCAGCATTTT.

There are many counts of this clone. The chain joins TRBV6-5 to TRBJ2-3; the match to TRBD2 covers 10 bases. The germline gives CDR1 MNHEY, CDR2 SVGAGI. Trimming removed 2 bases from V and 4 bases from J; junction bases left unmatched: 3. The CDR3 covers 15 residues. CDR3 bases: TGTGCCAGCAGTTACGCAAGCGGGAGGGCAGATACGCAGTATTTT. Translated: CASSYASGRADTQYF.

The DNA for the CDR3 is TGTGCCAGCAGTCAGGGACCCTATGGCTACACCTTC. Translated, it gives CASSQGPYGYTF. This rearrangement joins TRBV28 to TRBJ1-2; D may be TRBD1 (5 bases). Trimming shortened V by 5 bases and J by 4 bases, and 8 bases separated the two germline ends. Germline CDR1 reads MDHEN; CDR2 reads SYDVKM. The CDR3 consists of 12 residues.

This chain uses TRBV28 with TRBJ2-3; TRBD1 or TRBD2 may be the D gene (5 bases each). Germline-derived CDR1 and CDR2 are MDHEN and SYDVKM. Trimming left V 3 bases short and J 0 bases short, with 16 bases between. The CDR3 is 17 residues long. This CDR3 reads CASSFALRDPSTDTQYF. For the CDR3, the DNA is TGTGCCAGCAGTTTCGCTCTCCGGGACCCAAGCACAGATACGCAGTATTTT. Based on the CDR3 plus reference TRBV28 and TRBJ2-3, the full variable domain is DVKVTQSSRYLVKRTGEKVFLECVQDMDHENMFWYRQDPGLGLRLIYFSYDVKMKEKGDIPEGYSVSREKKERFSLILESASTNQTSMYLCASSFALRDPSTDTQYFGPGTRLTVL.

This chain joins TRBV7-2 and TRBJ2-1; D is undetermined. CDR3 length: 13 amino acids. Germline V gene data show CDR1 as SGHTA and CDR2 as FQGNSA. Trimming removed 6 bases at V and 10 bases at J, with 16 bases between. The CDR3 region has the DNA TGTGCCAGCAGTCCACCCCCTGGGCTAGAGCAGTTCTTC. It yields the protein CASSPPPGLEQFF.

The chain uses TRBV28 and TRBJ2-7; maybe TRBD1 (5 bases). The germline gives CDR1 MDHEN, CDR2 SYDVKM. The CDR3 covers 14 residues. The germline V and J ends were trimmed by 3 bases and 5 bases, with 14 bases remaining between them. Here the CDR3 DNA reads TGTGCCAGCAGTTTCGTCCAGGGTGTGGACGAGCAGTACTTC. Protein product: CASSFVQGVDEQYF. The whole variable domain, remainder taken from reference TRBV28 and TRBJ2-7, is DVKVTQSSRYLVKRTGEKVFLECVQDMDHENMFWYRQDPGLGLRLIYFSYDVKMKEKGDIPEGYSVSREKKERFSLILESASTNQTSMYLCASSFVQGVDEQYFGPGTRLTVT.

The CDR3 protein is CASSLVMPQGVSYNEQFF. DNA for the CDR3: TGTGCCAGCAGCTTAGTAATGCCGCAGGGCGTCTCCTACAATGAGCAGTTCTTC. V and J are TRBV11-2 and TRBJ2-1, with D perhaps TRBD1 (5 bases). The germline V gene encodes CDR1 SGHAT and CDR2 FQNNGV. Trimming shortened V by 1 base and J by 0 bases, and 16 bases separated the two germline ends. CDR3 size: 18 residues.

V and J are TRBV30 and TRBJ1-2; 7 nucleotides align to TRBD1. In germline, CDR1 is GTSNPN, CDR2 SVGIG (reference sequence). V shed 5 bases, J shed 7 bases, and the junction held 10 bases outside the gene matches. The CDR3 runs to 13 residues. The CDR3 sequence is CAWAHRGVGGYTF. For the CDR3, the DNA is TGTGCCTGGGCCCACAGGGGAGTGGGTGGCTACACCTTC.

CDR3 bases: TGTGCCAGCAGTCGCCCAGCAGATGGGTCACCCCTCCACTTT. Protein: CASSRPADGSPLHF. The rearrangement links TRBV28 to TRBJ1-6; D not certain. The CDR3 loop spans 14 amino acids. The germline V gene encodes CDR1 MDHEN and CDR2 SYDVKM. Trimming cost V 5 bases and J 10 bases, with 15 bases left between them.

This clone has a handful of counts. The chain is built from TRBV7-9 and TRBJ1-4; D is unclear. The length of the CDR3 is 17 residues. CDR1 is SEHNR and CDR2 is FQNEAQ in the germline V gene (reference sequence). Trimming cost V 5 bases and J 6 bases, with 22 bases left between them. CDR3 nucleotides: TGTGCCAGCAGCCCCTCAAGAGCAGGCCGCACGGATGAAAAACTGTTTTTT. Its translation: CASSPSRAGRTDEKLFF.

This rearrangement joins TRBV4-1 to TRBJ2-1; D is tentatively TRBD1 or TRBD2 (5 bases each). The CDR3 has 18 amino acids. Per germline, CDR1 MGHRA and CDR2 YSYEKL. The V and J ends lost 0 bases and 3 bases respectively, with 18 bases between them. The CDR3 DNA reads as TGCGCCAGCAGCCAAGATATTGTGGGGGACCCCCTCTACAATGAGCAGTTCTTC. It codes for CASSQDIVGDPLYNEQFF.

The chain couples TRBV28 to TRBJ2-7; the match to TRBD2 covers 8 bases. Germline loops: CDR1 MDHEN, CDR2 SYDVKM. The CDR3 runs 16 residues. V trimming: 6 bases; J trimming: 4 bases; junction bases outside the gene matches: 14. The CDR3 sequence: CASRPHDSGRPYEQYF. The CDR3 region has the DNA TGTGCCAGCAGACCCCACGACAGCGGGAGACCTTACGAGCAGTACTTC.

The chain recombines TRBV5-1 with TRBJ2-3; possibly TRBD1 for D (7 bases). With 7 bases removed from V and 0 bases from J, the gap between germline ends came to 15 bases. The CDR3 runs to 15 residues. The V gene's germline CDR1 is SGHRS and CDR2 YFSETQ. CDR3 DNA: TGCGCCAGCCTAGCAGGGGGGCTTAGCACAGATACGCAGTATTTT. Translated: CASLAGGLSTDTQYF.

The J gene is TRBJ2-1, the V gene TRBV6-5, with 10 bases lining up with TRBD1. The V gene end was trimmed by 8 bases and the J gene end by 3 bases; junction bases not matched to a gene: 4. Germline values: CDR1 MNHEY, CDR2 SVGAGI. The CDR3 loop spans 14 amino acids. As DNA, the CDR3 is TGTGCCAGCGGAAGGGACAGGGGCTACAATGAGCAGTTCTTC. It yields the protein CASGRDRGYNEQFF.

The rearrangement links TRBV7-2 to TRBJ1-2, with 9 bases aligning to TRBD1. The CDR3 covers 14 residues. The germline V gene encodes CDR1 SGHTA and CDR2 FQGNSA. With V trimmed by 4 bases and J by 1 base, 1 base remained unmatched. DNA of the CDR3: TGTGCCAGCAGCTCGGGACAGGGTAACTATGGCTACACCTTC. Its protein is CASSSGQGNYGYTF.

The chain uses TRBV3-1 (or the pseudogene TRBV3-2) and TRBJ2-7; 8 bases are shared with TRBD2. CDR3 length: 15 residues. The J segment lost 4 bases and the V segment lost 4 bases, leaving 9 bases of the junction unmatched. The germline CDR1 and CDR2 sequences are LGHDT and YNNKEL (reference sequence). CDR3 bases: TGTGCCAGCAGCCCCGGTGGACTAGCCGCGTACGAGCAGTACTTC. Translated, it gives CASSPGGLAAYEQYF.

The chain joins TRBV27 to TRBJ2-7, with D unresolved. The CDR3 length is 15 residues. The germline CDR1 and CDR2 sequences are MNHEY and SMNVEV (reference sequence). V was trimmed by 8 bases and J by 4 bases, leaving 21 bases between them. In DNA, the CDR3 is TGTGCCAGCGGGTCGAGCACCGTCGGGTATTACGAGCAGTACTTC. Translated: CASGSSTVGYYEQYF.

The CDR3 loop is CAWGGFRSGRARDTQYF. CDR3 DNA: TGTGCCTGGGGGGGCTTTCGGAGCGGGAGGGCGAGAGATACGCAGTATTTT. The chain combines TRBV30 with TRBJ2-3, with TRBD2 matching over 10 bases. V was clipped by 5 bases and J by 5 bases; unmatched bases: 16. The CDR3 is 17 amino acids. Germline values: CDR1 GTSNPN, CDR2 SVGIG (reference sequence).

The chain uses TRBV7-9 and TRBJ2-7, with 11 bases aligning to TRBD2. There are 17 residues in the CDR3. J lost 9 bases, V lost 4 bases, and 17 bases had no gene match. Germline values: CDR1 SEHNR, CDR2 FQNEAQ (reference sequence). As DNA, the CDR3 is TGTGCCAGCAGCTCTCAAATGGTGGCTAGCGGGAGGATAATGCAGTACTTC. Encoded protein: CASSSQMVASGRIMQYF. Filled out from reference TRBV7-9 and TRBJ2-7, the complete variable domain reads DTGVSQNPRHKITKRGQNVTFRCDPISEHNRLYWYRQTLGQGPEFLTYFQNEAQLEKSRLLSDRFSAERPKGSFSTLEIQRTEQGDSAMYLCASSSQMVASGRIMQYFGPGTRLTVT.

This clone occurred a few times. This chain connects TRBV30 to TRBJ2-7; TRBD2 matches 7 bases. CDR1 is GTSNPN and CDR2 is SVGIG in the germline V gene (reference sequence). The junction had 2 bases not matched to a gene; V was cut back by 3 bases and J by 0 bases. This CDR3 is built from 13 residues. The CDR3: CAWRRTSSYEQYF. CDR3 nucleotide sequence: TGTGCCTGGAGAAGGACTAGCTCCTACGAGCAGTACTTC.